The clone carrying this T cell receptor (beta chain) was counted a few times. What it binds is unknown. The sample comes from a study of PD-1 blockade in classical Hodgkin lymphoma. Study outcomes and limitations: Exclusion removed patients who began nivolumab under 1 year after ASCT. According to reports, newly diagnosed patients had lower baseline TCR diversity than healthy donors, and relapsed/refractory patients had lower baseline TCR diversity still. It was among complete responders that baseline diversity resembled that of newly diagnosed patients. CD4+ TCR diversity, unlike CD8+, climbed significantly by C4D1.

Brentuximab vedotin exposure varied among the patients, all of whom had relapsed after autologous stem cell transplantation. Data came from immunoSEQ multiplex PCR; TCRdb stores just in-frame clones and leaves some out. The sample contains approximately 6,900 clones, more than 70% of which appear only once. The input for sequencing was peripheral blood mononuclear cells (PBMCs), taken before the second cycle of nivolumab. This receptor was identified in a human donor with classical Hodgkin lymphoma.

CDR3 bases: TGTGCCAGCAGTTTATATATAGGGGGCGCGGGATCACCCCTCCACTTT. Translating gives CASSLYIGGAGSPLHF. This chain connects TRBV27 to TRBJ1-6, with 7 bases identical to TRBD1. The trim removed 1 base at V and 10 bases at J, leaving 10 bases unmatched. The germline CDR1 and CDR2 sequences are MNHEY and SMNVEV (reference sequence). The CDR3 contains 16 residues.